Sequencing of this TCR beta chain was carried out in a study of blood T cell repertoires in COVID-19. Study background: Material from acute and convalescent COVID-19 was sourced from the United States, Italy and Spain. The cDNA or gDNA used as material had been derived from T cells, B-cell-depleted T cells, or PBMCs.

CDR3 length equals 14 residues. Trimming took 6 bases from V and 1 from J, leaving 13 bases between them. Germline V gene lookup returns CDR1 SNHLY and CDR2 FYNNEI. In the authors' workflow: Nucleated cell counts were estimated from reference gene primer amplification. Clones were read by immunoSEQ multiplex PCR, and TCRdb kept only the in-frame ones, dropping some. The V and J calls and clone size are taken from that table; D and trimming were inferred from the DNA. The table shows 110,000 to 150,000 clones, with roughly 90% occurring only once. This TCR was sampled from a man in his 60s with active or convalescent COVID-19. V usage is TRBV2 and J usage is TRBJ2-7; D remains unclear. Sequencing input: peripheral blood. The CDR3 DNA is TGTGCCAGCAGACGCCTTAGAGATTCCTACGAGCAGTACTTC. Its protein product is CASRRLRDSYEQYF. The variable domain in full, with the rest retrieved from reference TRBV2 and TRBJ2-7, is EPEVTQTPSHQVTQMGQEVILRCVPISNHLYFYWYRQILGQKVEFLVSFYNNEISEKSEIFDDQFSVERPDGSNFTLKIRSTKLEDSAMYFCASRRLRDSYEQYFGPGTRLTVT.